A selection of T cell receptor beta chains follows, all from one sample in a study of CD4 and CD8 cells across lung adenocarcinoma regions. TCRdb used MiXCR to reprocess the PCR reads, holding one entry per CDR3 protein. The repertoire holds about 18,000 distinct CDR3 sequences, with approximately 50% as singletons. The sequencing input was CD8+ T cells from the margin of a lung tumor. The receptors come from a male donor with lung adenocarcinoma. The CD4 and CD8 labels of this study may be unreliable. The CDR3 runs from the conserved cysteine through the conserved F or W. The D gene is left open where the match is weak. Part of the rows lack a size; the others show once, few, many or a class for expanded clones.

clone_size	v_call	j_call	d_call	cdr3_nt	cdr3_aa
.	TRBV6-1	TRBJ2-3	.	TGTGCCAGCAGTGCTCGGGACCCCACAGATACGCAGTATTTT	CASSARDPTDTQYF
medium-sized	TRBV25-1	TRBJ2-1	TRBD2	TGTGCCAGCCTAAAGGGGGCAGAATGGACTAGCGGGAGGGCCAGGGATGAGCAGTTCTTC	CASLKGAEWTSGRARDEQFF
.	TRBV10-1	TRBJ2-4	.	TGCGCCAGCAGGGGGACGGGGGGCACAAACACTCAGTACTTC	CASRGTGGTNTQYF
few	TRBV11-3	TRBJ1-2	.	TGTGCCAGCAGCTTAGATCAGCGCCAGGGCCCCACCTTC	CASSLDQRQGPTF
.	TRBV6-5	TRBJ2-7	TRBD2	TGTGCCAGCAGTTACCAGGGAGGGGCCGGTGAGCAGTACTTC	CASSYQGGAGEQYF
.	TRBV5-1	TRBJ2-1	.	TGCGCCAGCAGCCTTGGCGGGGACCGCTCCTACAATGAGCAGTTCTTC	CASSLGGDRSYNEQFF
.	TRBV7-2	TRBJ2-1	.	TGTGCCAGCAGCTTACGCCATGAGCAGTTCTTC	CASSLRHEQFF
.	TRBV12-3/TRBV12-4	TRBJ2-5	.	TGTGCCAGCGGTTTAGAGGGGGGTCGCCCAGAGACCCAGTACTTC	CASGLEGGRPETQYF
many	TRBV14	TRBJ2-2	.	TGTGCCAGCAGCCCGGAAAGGAGCGGGACCGGGGAGCTGTTTTTT	CASSPERSGTGELFF
many	TRBV6-1	TRBJ2-1	TRBD2	TGTGCCAGCACACGGGGGGGGGGGGGGGATGAGCAGTTCTTC	CASTRGGGGDEQFF